Shown below are 31 T cell receptor beta chains from a single sample sequenced in a study of control samples from healthy donors and cancer patients. The method was immunoSEQ multiplex PCR; TCRdb's version includes in-frame clones alone and lacks a portion of them. Counted here are about 130,000 clones, roughly 90% occurring once; the ten biggest clones make up roughly 2.7%. The specimen was blood. The source of these receptors is a man aged 18 to 30 in good health.

As DNA, the CDR3 is TGTGCCAGTAGGGGGGCTGAAGCTTTCTTT. Its protein product is CASRGAEAFF. This chain uses TRBV19 with TRBJ1-1; TRBD1 might be the D (5 bases). The CDR3 has 10 amino acids. Between the trimmed V and J ends, which lost 6 bases and 6 bases, there was a span of 5 bases. Germline V gene lookup returns CDR1 LNHDA and CDR2 SQIVND (reference sequence).

This chain joins TRBV5-1 and TRBJ2-1; no firm D call. The V and J ends lost 2 bases and 0 bases respectively, with 9 bases between them. The CDR3 runs 15 residues. The germline CDR1 and CDR2 sequences are SGHRS and YFSETQ. The CDR3 bases are TGCGCCAGCAGCTTCGTGTCAGACTCCTACAATGAGCAGTTCTTC. Its protein is CASSFVSDSYNEQFF.

The chain couples TRBV5-1 to TRBJ1-6; no clear D gene. Trimming removed 0 bases at V and 9 bases at J, with 10 bases between. Per the germline V gene, CDR1 is SGHRS and CDR2 is YFSETQ. The length of the CDR3 is 14 residues. CDR3 coding DNA: TGCGCCAGCAGCTTGGGGGTAGGTAGTTCACCCCTCCACTTT. This codes for CASSLGVGSSPLHF. Drawing the rest from reference TRBV5-1 and TRBJ1-6, the complete variable domain is KAGVTQTPRYLIKTRGQQVTLSCSPISGHRSVSWYQQTPGQGLQFLFEYFSETQRNKGNFPGRFSGRQFSNSRSEMNVSTLELGDSALYLCASSLGVGSSPLHFGNGTRLTVT.

The chain is built from TRBV9 and TRBJ2-2, with a tentative D call TRBD2 (6 bases). Germline values: CDR1 SGDLS, CDR2 YYNGEE. The V and J ends lost 3 bases and 1 base respectively, with 7 bases between them. The CDR3 has 14 amino acids. The CDR3 spells CASSAGGNTGELFF. The CDR3 coding sequence is TGTGCCAGCAGCGCCGGGGGGAACACCGGGGAGCTGTTTTTT.

The V and J genes are TRBV6-6 and TRBJ2-1, with TRBD1 as a possible D gene (6 bases). Per germline, CDR1 MNHNY and CDR2 SVGAGI (reference sequence). V was cut by 4 bases and J by 4 bases, with 14 bases left in between. This CDR3 region has 15 residues. The CDR3 here is CASSSYTGYYNEQFF. The CDR3 DNA sequence: TGTGCCAGCAGTTCTTATACAGGGTATTACAATGAGCAGTTCTTC.

This chain's CDR3 is CASSPGWVDYNEQFF. Written as DNA, the CDR3 is TGCGCCAGCAGCCCAGGGTGGGTAGACTACAATGAGCAGTTCTTC. The rearrangement uses TRBV4-1 and TRBJ2-1; TRBD1 might be the D (5 bases). Germline V gene lookup returns CDR1 MGHRA and CDR2 YSYEKL. Between the trimmed V and J ends, which lost 4 bases and 3 bases, there was a span of 13 bases. CDR3 length equals 15 residues.

The chain recombines TRBV4-2 with TRBJ1-3; no definite D call. With 0 bases removed from V and 8 bases from J, the gap between germline ends came to 8 bases. The germline CDR1 and CDR2 sequences are LGHNA and YNFKEQ. The CDR3 consists of 13 residues. Written as DNA, the CDR3 is TGTGCCAGCAGCCAAGATTTACGGGACACCATATATTTT. It is translated as CASSQDLRDTIYF.

The rearrangement uses TRBV5-6 and TRBJ1-1; TRBD1 is a possible D gene (6 bases). CDR1 is SGHDT and CDR2 is YYEEEE in the germline V gene. Trimming pared 1 base from V and 10 bases from J, leaving 8 bases between. This CDR3 spans 11 amino acids. The CDR3 protein is CASSLLQGAFF. The CDR3 DNA reads as TGTGCCAGCAGCTTGCTACAGGGAGCTTTCTTT.

This clone was detected once. The V call is TRBV29-1, the J call TRBJ2-7; the D gene is possibly TRBD2 (5 bases). V was clipped by 6 bases and J by 7 bases, with 16 bases between them. This CDR3 is 12 amino acids long. Germline V gene data show CDR1 as SQVTM and CDR2 as ANQGSEA. The CDR3 bases are TGCAGCGTCGAGAGTTCTTCGGGGGAGCAGTACGTC. Its protein is CSVESSSGEQYV.

The chain uses TRBV3-1 (or the pseudogene TRBV3-2) and TRBJ1-1; D ambiguous. This CDR3 comprises 13 residues. CDR1 and CDR2 from the germline V gene are LGHDT and YNNKEL (reference sequence). With 0 bases removed from V and 10 bases from J, the gap between germline ends came to 12 bases. CDR3 region: CASSQDMNGLAFF. The CDR3 coding sequence is TGTGCCAGCAGCCAAGACATGAACGGCCTAGCTTTCTTT.

The V gene is TRBV3-1 (or the pseudogene TRBV3-2), the J gene TRBJ2-1; D unresolved. The CDR3 loop spans 15 amino acids. V lost 3 bases and J lost 1, with 10 bases in between. Germline lookup yields CDR1 LGHDT and CDR2 YNNKEL (reference sequence). The CDR3 DNA reads as TGTGCCAGCAGCCAGAACACCGGATCCTACAATGAGCAGTTCTTC. It specifies CASSQNTGSYNEQFF.

The chain uses TRBV10-3 and TRBJ1-2, with a tentative D call TRBD1 (6 bases). This CDR3 is 15 amino acids long. Germline CDR1 is ENHRY and CDR2 is SYGVKD. V lost 7 bases and J 3 bases, leaving 18 bases between the germline ends. Here the CDR3 reads CAIIPRPDSHYGYTF. For the CDR3, the DNA is TGTGCCATCATCCCACGCCCGGACAGCCACTATGGCTACACCTTC.

V and J are TRBV7-3 and TRBJ2-5; D tentatively reads TRBD1 or TRBD2 (5 bases each). The CDR3 totals 15 residues. V was cut by 0 bases and J by 7 bases, with 15 bases left in between. Per the germline V gene, CDR1 is SGHTA and CDR2 is FQGTGA. In nucleotides, the CDR3 is TGTGCCAGCAGCTTAACGGGGACGGTCCCAGGGACCCAGTACTTC. Amino acids: CASSLTGTVPGTQYF.

V and J are TRBV29-1 and TRBJ2-3, with 7 bases identical to TRBD1. V shed 1 base, J shed 1 base, and the junction held 8 bases outside the gene matches. The length of the CDR3 is 16 residues. The V gene's germline CDR1 is SQVTM and CDR2 ANQGSEA. The CDR3 spells CSVEAPRTGGTDTQYF. Written as DNA, the CDR3 is TGCAGCGTTGAAGCCCCAAGAACAGGGGGCACAGATACGCAGTATTTT.

The chain combines TRBV18 with TRBJ1-3; 7 bases match TRBD1. The CDR3 length is 16 residues. The V segment lost 3 bases and the J segment 0 bases; nucleotides outside the gene matches: 5. From germline, CDR1 is KGHSH and CDR2 LQKENI. CDR3: CASSPPGQFSGNTIYF. In DNA, the CDR3 is TGTGCCAGCTCACCTCCGGGACAGTTCTCTGGAAACACCATATATTTT.

The chain joins TRBV3-1 (or the pseudogene TRBV3-2) to TRBJ1-6; possibly TRBD1 for D (5 bases). V gave up 3 bases and J gave up 7 bases, with 16 bases separating them. CDR3 length equals 16 residues. CDR1 and CDR2 (germline): LGHDT, YNNKEL (reference sequence). The CDR3, as DNA: TGTGCCAGCAGCCACCAATCAGGGTTGGCGAATTCACCCCTCCACTTT. Its protein product is CASSHQSGLANSPLHF.

The V gene is TRBV6-2 or TRBV6-3, the J gene TRBJ2-7, with a possible D match to TRBD2 (6 bases). Trimming cost V 2 bases and J 4 bases, with 9 bases left between them. CDR1 is MNHEY, CDR2 SVGEGT, per germline. This CDR3 has 13 residues. The CDR3 bases are TGTGCCAGCAGTTACGGCGGGAATTACGAGCAGTACGTC. This translates into CASSYGGNYEQYV.

CDR3 nucleotides: TGTGCCAGCAGCCCGGGAAGCGGGGATGGCGGGGAGCTGTTTTTT. Its protein is CASSPGSGDGGELFF. This chain connects TRBV5-6 to TRBJ2-2; 7 nucleotides align to TRBD2. Losses at the gene ends were 4 bases for V and 7 bases for J; bases not matched to a gene: 10. The CDR3 covers 15 residues. The germline CDR1 and CDR2 sequences are SGHDT and YYEEEE.

This chain links TRBV3-1 (or the pseudogene TRBV3-2) with TRBJ1-1; D gene ambiguous. The length of the CDR3 is 16 residues. Germline CDR1 LGHDT, CDR2 YNNKEL (reference sequence). Trimming took 1 base from V and 1 from J, leaving 13 bases between them. The CDR3 spells CASSQAPMGRNTEAFF. The CDR3 nucleotides read TGTGCCAGCAGCCAAGCCCCTATGGGAAGGAACACTGAAGCTTTCTTT.

This chain connects TRBV12-5 to TRBJ1-1; 8 bases match TRBD1. J lost 3 bases, V lost 5 bases, and 5 bases had no gene match. The CDR3 spans 14 residues. Germline V gene sequence: CDR1 LGHNT, CDR2 FRNRAP. This chain's CDR3 is CASGPSDRDTEAFF. CDR3 nucleotides: TGTGCTAGTGGTCCCTCGGACAGGGACACTGAAGCTTTCTTT.

This clone occurred a few times. The chain recombines TRBV4-2 with TRBJ1-5; D not certain. The germline V gene encodes CDR1 LGHNA and CDR2 YNFKEQ. Trimming cost V 0 bases and J 4 bases, with 1 base left between them. CDR3 length: 12 amino acids. DNA for the CDR3: TGTGCCAGCAGCCAAGAGAATCAGCCCCAGCATTTT. Translation gives CASSQENQPQHF.

This chain joins TRBV5-5 and TRBJ1-5; TRBD1 is a possible D gene (5 bases). CDR3 size: 15 residues. Trimming took 3 bases from V and 5 from J, leaving 15 bases between them. The germline CDR1 and CDR2 sequences are SGHKS and YYEKEE (reference sequence). The CDR3 spells CASSSGTSYDQPQHF. The DNA for the CDR3 is TGTGCCAGCAGCTCCGGGACCTCCTATGATCAGCCCCAGCATTTT.

J is TRBJ2-5 and V is TRBV14, with TRBD1 matching 8 bases. The CDR3 totals 16 residues. Per germline, CDR1 SGHDN and CDR2 FVKESK. V was clipped by 2 bases and J by 5 bases; unmatched bases: 10. DNA of the CDR3: TGTGCCAGCAGCCAAATTTACAAGACAGGGGTTGAGACCCAGTACTTC. Encoded protein: CASSQIYKTGVETQYF.

The rearrangement uses TRBV7-2 and TRBJ2-2; tentative D call: TRBD1 (5 bases). CDR1 is SGHTA and CDR2 is FQGNSA in the germline V gene. The CDR3 contains 15 residues. The V end was cut by 4 bases, the J end by 0 bases, with 9 bases between. The CDR3 coding sequence is TGTGCCAGCAGCTGGGGCCAGGCGAACACCGGGGAGCTGTTTTTT. Its protein product is CASSWGQANTGELFF.

This clone occurred once. The gene calls are TRBV4-3 and TRBJ2-1; perhaps TRBD2 as D (6 bases). This CDR3 has 15 residues. V lost 0 bases and J lost 9, with 15 bases in between. The V gene's germline CDR1 is LGHNA and CDR2 YSLEER. CDR3 sequence: CASSQDGTGAGEQFF. CDR3 coding DNA: TGCGCCAGCAGCCAAGACGGGACTGGGGCTGGTGAGCAGTTCTTC.

The V and J genes are TRBV7-2 and TRBJ1-2; D gene unclear. V lost 10 bases to trimming and J lost 8 bases, with 20 bases between them. CDR3 length: 13 amino acids. Per the germline V gene, CDR1 is SGHTA and CDR2 is FQGNSA. The CDR3 is CAIWTALVQGYTF. The CDR3 coding sequence is TGTGCCATATGGACGGCCCTCGTCCAGGGCTACACCTTC.

V usage is TRBV4-2 and J usage is TRBJ1-2; 9 bases align to TRBD1. V was pared by 3 bases and J by 2 bases, with 7 bases of the junction left unmatched. The CDR3 consists of 16 residues. Germline V gene sequence: CDR1 LGHNA, CDR2 YNFKEQ. CDR3 region: CASSQGLTGGNYGYTF. The CDR3 DNA sequence: TGTGCCAGCAGCCAGGGGTTGACAGGGGGAAACTATGGCTACACCTTC.

The chain has TRBV6-1 and TRBJ2-7, with D unresolved. Looked up from germline, CDR1 is MNHNS and CDR2 is SASEGT. V was trimmed by 3 bases and J by 0 bases, leaving 15 bases between them. This CDR3 region has 16 residues. CDR3 in amino acids: CASSERFSANSYEQYV. CDR3 coding DNA: TGTGCCAGCAGTGAGCGGTTTTCAGCCAACTCCTACGAGCAGTACGTC.

The rearrangement uses TRBV28 and TRBJ1-6; D perhaps matches TRBD1 (5 bases). CDR3 length: 12 amino acids. With 8 bases removed from V and 15 bases from J, the gap between germline ends came to 17 bases. CDR1 and CDR2 from the germline V gene are MDHEN and SYDVKM. Here the CDR3 DNA reads TGTGCCAGCTTCGGGGACGACCGGCTCCTCCACTTT. Translated, it gives CASFGDDRLLHF.

This chain joins TRBV7-9 and TRBJ2-4; D gene ambiguous. Germline-derived CDR1 and CDR2 are SEHNR and FQNEAQ (reference sequence). Trimming stripped 5 bases from V and 0 bases from J, with 11 bases between. The CDR3 is made up of 15 amino acids. The CDR3 region is CASSPLRLAKNIQYF. CDR3 DNA: TGTGCCAGCAGCCCGTTGAGACTAGCCAAAAACATTCAGTACTTC. The whole variable domain, remainder taken from reference TRBV7-9 and TRBJ2-4, is DTGVSQNPRHKITKRGQNVTFRCDPISEHNRLYWYRQTLGQGPEFLTYFQNEAQLEKSRLLSDRFSAERPKGSFSTLEIQRTEQGDSAMYLCASSPLRLAKNIQYFGAGTRLSVL.

The chain joins TRBV28 to TRBJ1-2; no definite D call. CDR1 is MDHEN, CDR2 SYDVKM, per germline. The CDR3 runs to 18 residues. Trimming removed 3 bases from V and 4 bases from J, with 24 bases in between. In nucleotides, the CDR3 is TGTGCCAGCAGTTTGAATTTCTGGGGAGACAAAGCTCTCTATGGCTACACCTTC. It yields the protein CASSLNFWGDKALYGYTF.